These T cell receptor beta chains were read from a single sample in a study of blood T cell repertoires in COVID-19. Sequencing used immunoSEQ multiplex PCR; TCRdb keeps in-frame clones, though not all of them. This sample yields roughly 190,000 clones, of which around three quarters are seen a single time; 17% belongs to the top ten. Specimen: PBMCs or T cells enriched from blood (not recorded which). Receptors originate from a woman aged 45-59 years with acute COVID-19. The CDR3 runs from the conserved cysteine through the conserved F or W. D genes are given only for firm matches. The size entry is marked missing in some rows and otherwise reads once, few, many or a size class.

TRBJ1-1	TRBV12-3/TRBV12-4	.	13	.	TGTGCCAGCAGCAAGACTGTGAACACTGAAGCTTTCTTT	CASSKTVNTEAFF
TRBJ1-5	TRBV19	TRBD1	16	.	TGTGCCAGTAGTATAGGTGGGACAGTGGGATTTCAGCCCCAGCATTTT	CASSIGGTVGFQPQHF
TRBJ1-3	TRBV4-1	.	15	few	TGCGCCAGCAGCCAGGACAGTAGCTCTGGAAACACCATATATTTT	CASSQDSSSGNTIYF
TRBJ1-4	TRBV18	.	15	.	TGTGCCAGCTCACCTCCCGAAGGAGACGGAGAAAAACTGTTTTTT	CASSPPEGDGEKLFF
TRBJ1-2	TRBV19	.	13	.	TGTGCCAGTAGTATCGACAGAGCGCGGGGCTACACCTTC	CASSIDRARGYTF
TRBJ1-2	TRBV11-2	.	16	.	TGTGCCAGCAGCGCGAGCGCGACAGCTTCAAACTATGGCTACACCTTC	CASSASATASNYGYTF
TRBJ2-3	TRBV3-1/TRBV3-2	.	12	few	TGTGCCAGCAGAAGCAGGGGAGATACGCAGTATTTT	CASRSRGDTQYF
TRBJ1-1	TRBV7-9	TRBD1	15	.	TGTGCCAGCAGCTTAGTTGACAGGGTTGGCACTGAAGCTTTCTTT	CASSLVDRVGTEAFF
TRBJ1-1	TRBV3-1/TRBV3-2	.	16	once	TGTGCCAGCACTCTCCTGGGGGGGGCGGAAGACACTGAAGCTTTCTTT	CASTLLGGAEDTEAFF
TRBJ1-4	TRBV7-7	.	15	.	TGTGCCAGCAGCACTGGGGGGAGGGAGGATGAAAAACTGTTTTTT	CASSTGGREDEKLFF
TRBJ1-1	TRBV5-4	.	16	.	TGTGCCAGCAGCTACGGGGGGGCCGTTATGAACACTGAAGCTTTCTTT	CASSYGGAVMNTEAFF
TRBJ1-6	TRBV9	.	15	few	TGTGCCAGCAGCGACCGGGACACAAGGGTTTCACCCCTCCACTTT	CASSDRDTRVSPLHF
TRBJ2-2	TRBV7-2	TRBD2	19	.	TGTGCCAGCAGCTTGAGAGCGGGGGGACCCACCCTGAACACCGGGGAGCTGTTTTTT	CASSLRAGGPTLNTGELFF